The 25 T cell receptor beta chains below come from one sample, sequenced in a study of blood T cells in healthy people across ages. A sample-barcoded 5' primer and a J-beta primer mix were used in a second PCR of roughly 7 to 12 cycles. TCRdb called the 5' RACE reads again in MiXCR, with one record for every CDR3 protein. The repertoire consists of about 1.1 million distinct CDR3 sequences, with roughly two fifths occurring once and the leading ten covering about 12%. Sequenced sample: blood. The receptors were gathered from a young man in good health.

About this clonotype itself: One end of the junction does not line up with germline, which may come from a read error. This CDR3 is CNVKTDQDTEAFF. In DNA form, the CDR3 reads TGCAACGTTAAAACAGATCAAGACACTGAAGCTTTCTTT. The rearrangement links TRBV29-1 to TRBJ1-1, with no clear D. The CDR3 runs to 13 residues. CDR1 and CDR2 (germline): SQVTM, ANQGSEA.

This clonotype came up a few times. The rearrangement links TRBV27 to TRBJ2-2; 8 nucleotides line up with TRBD1. Trimming cost V 5 bases and J 1 base; bases outside gene matches: 12. The CDR3 length is 18 residues. Germline CDR1 MNHEY, CDR2 SMNVEV (reference sequence). CDR3 DNA: TGTGCCAGCAGTCGCAAGCCTTCCGGGACAGGGAACACCGGGGAGCTGTTTTTT. It codes for CASSRKPSGTGNTGELFF.

V usage is TRBV25-1 and J usage is TRBJ1-4, with D unresolved. Germline CDR1 and CDR2: MGHDK and SYGVNS. The CDR3 consists of 16 residues. Trimming took off 2 bases at V and 0 bases at J, with 10 bases between the two ends. For the CDR3, the DNA is TGTGCCAGCAGTGAAATTGGGAGGTCAACTAATGAAAAACTGTTTTTT. Protein product: CASSEIGRSTNEKLFF. Using reference TRBV25-1 and TRBJ1-4 for the parts outside the CDR3, the full variable domain is EADIYQTPRYLVIGTGKKITLECSQTMGHDKMYWYQQDPGMELHLIHYSYGVNSTEKGDLSSESTVSRIRTEHFPLTLESARPSHTSQYLCASSEIGRSTNEKLFFGSGTQLSVL.

This clonotype was counted a few times. The chain is built from TRBV12-3 or TRBV12-4 and TRBJ1-5; TRBD1 might be the D (5 bases). V lost 2 bases, J lost 2 bases, and 13 bases lay in between. This CDR3 is built from 16 residues. CDR3 coding DNA: TGTGCCAGCAGTTTATGGTCTGGGGGTGGCAATCAGCCCCAGCATTTT. Residues: CASSLWSGGGNQPQHF.

CDR3 in DNA: TGTGCCATCAGGGGACGGGACACTGAAGCTTTCTTT. This encodes CAIRGRDTEAFF. The J gene is TRBJ1-1, the V gene TRBV10-3; D is perhaps TRBD1 (5 bases). The CDR3 loop spans 12 amino acids. In germline, CDR1 is ENHRY, CDR2 SYGVKD. Trimming shortened V by 6 bases and J by 3 bases, and 8 bases separated the two germline ends.

Points on this clonotype: A much larger clone differs from this one at a single base, so this may be a read error. This sequence joins TRBV12-3 or TRBV12-4 and TRBJ1-2, with D unclear. Trimming stripped 8 bases from V and 5 bases from J, with 18 bases between. The CDR3 has 14 residues. CDR3 sequence: CASAEDPGGYGYTF. CDR3 bases: TGTGCCAGCGCCGAGGACCCTGGAGGGTATGGCTACACCTTC.

This clonotype was detected only a few times. The V and J genes are TRBV6-2 or TRBV6-3 and TRBJ1-2; D call uncertain. The CDR3 is 12 amino acids. Trimming shortened V by 8 bases and J by 8 bases, and 15 bases separated the two germline ends. Germline V gives CDR1 MNHEY, CDR2 SVGEGT. Here the CDR3 DNA reads TGTGCCAGCGGGCCCCCGGGGAACGGCTACACCTTC. Translated: CASGPPGNGYTF.

V is TRBV10-3 and J is TRBJ1-2; TRBD1 matches 11 bases. Germline V gene sequence: CDR1 ENHRY, CDR2 SYGVKD. This CDR3 is built from 13 residues. V lost 4 bases and J lost 8; bases outside the gene matches: 3. CDR3 DNA sequence: TGTGCCATCAGTGTGGGACAGGGGGACGGCTACACCTTC. Protein: CAISVGQGDGYTF.

V and J are TRBV20-1 and TRBJ2-1; D uncertain. The CDR3 extends over 14 amino acids. V was shortened by 8 bases and J by 4 bases, with 18 bases between the two germline ends. Germline CDR1 is DFQATT and CDR2 is SNEGSKA (reference sequence). CDR3 bases: TGCAGTCCAAAATCAGAGATGGGTTACAATGAGCAGTTCTTC. Protein: CSPKSEMGYNEQFF.

This CDR3 is CASNADWGEDGQYF. The CDR3 DNA is TGTGCCAGTAATGCGGACTGGGGGGAGGATGGGCAGTACTTC. The rearrangement links TRBV19 to TRBJ2-5; TRBD2 might be the D (6 bases). The CDR3 runs 14 residues. The V end lost 7 bases, the J end lost 11 bases, and 23 bases lay between the germline ends. Germline values: CDR1 LNHDA, CDR2 SQIVND (reference sequence). The full variable domain, its missing parts supplied by reference TRBV19 and TRBJ2-5, is DGGITQSPKYLFRKEGQNVTLSCEQNLNHDAMYWYRQDPGQGLRLIYYSQIVNDFQKGDIAEGYSVSREKKESFPLTVTSAQKNPTAFYLCASNADWGEDGQYFGPGTRLLVL.

This clonotype was seen more than once but under ten times. This chain uses TRBV9 with TRBJ1-1; D is unclear. Germline CDR1 is SGDLS and CDR2 is YYNGEE. The CDR3 sequence is 14 residues long. V lost 0 bases to trimming and J lost 1 base, with 7 bases between them. CDR3 DNA: TGTGCCAGCAGCGTAGACAGTTCGAACACTGAAGCTTTCTTT. Protein sequence: CASSVDSSNTEAFF.

The sample holds many counts of this clonotype. The chain uses TRBV10-3 and TRBJ2-7; D perhaps matches TRBD1 (5 bases). Germline V gives CDR1 ENHRY, CDR2 SYGVKD. This CDR3 comprises 13 residues. Trimming left V 11 bases short and J 0 bases short, with 14 bases between. Written as DNA, the CDR3 is TGTGCCGCCTCAGGGATTAGCTCCTACGAGCAGTACTTC. Translated: CAASGISSYEQYF.

This chain uses TRBV20-1 with TRBJ2-1; TRBD2 is a possible D gene (7 bases). CDR3 length: 19 residues. Trimming left V 3 bases short and J 5 bases short, with 29 bases between. Looked up from germline, CDR1 is DFQATT and CDR2 is SNEGSKA (reference sequence). For the CDR3, the DNA is TGCAGTGCTAGGGAGAGAGGAGGGGTTTACGGGGGGCGAAACAATGAGCAGTTCTTC. Its translation: CSARERGGVYGGRNNEQFF.

This chain uses TRBV7-2 with TRBJ1-5; TRBD1 is a possible D gene (5 bases). Per the germline V gene, CDR1 is SGHTA and CDR2 is FQGNSA. The CDR3 is made up of 15 amino acids. Trimming took off 1 base at V and 3 bases at J, with 10 bases between the two ends. The CDR3 reads CASSLDPGTNQPQHF. The CDR3 nucleotides read TGTGCCAGCAGCTTAGATCCCGGGACCAATCAGCCCCAGCATTTT.

This chain connects TRBV20-1 to TRBJ1-4; TRBD1 might be the D (5 bases). Germline V lookup: CDR1 DFQATT, CDR2 SNEGSKA (reference sequence). CDR3 length equals 14 residues. Trimming stripped 6 bases from V and 8 bases from J, with 19 bases between. The CDR3 region is CSAPGSPGDEKLFF. In DNA, the CDR3 is TGCAGTGCCCCTGGGTCCCCGGGGGACGAAAAACTGTTTTTT.

This clonotype was seen only a few times. The rearrangement uses TRBV10-3 and TRBJ1-1, with TRBD1 as a possible D gene (6 bases). The CDR3 consists of 16 residues. CDR1 and CDR2 from the germline V gene are ENHRY and SYGVKD. The V and J ends lost 6 bases and 3 bases respectively, with 20 bases between them. In nucleotides, the CDR3 is TGTGCCATCAGGCGAACCCCCCCCCCAGGGGACACTGAAGCTTTCTTT. It encodes CAIRRTPPPGDTEAFF.

About this clonotype: A clone one base away is much larger, so this may be a read error. V gene TRBV5-3 combines with J gene TRBJ2-2; D is undetermined. TRBV5-3 counts as an open reading frame of uncertain function. The CDR3 is 12 amino acids. The ends were cut back, 5 bases at V and 1 base at J, with 3 bases in the middle. In DNA form, the CDR3 reads TGTGCCAGAAGGGGGAACACCGGGGAGCTGTTTTTT. This sequence encodes CARRGNTGELFF.

This chain uses TRBV7-9 with TRBJ1-2; D gene uncertain. Trimming took 4 bases from V and 6 from J, leaving 12 bases between them. The CDR3 sequence is 13 residues long. Germline V CDR1 and CDR2: SEHNR, FQNEAQ (reference sequence). Here the CDR3 reads CASSSNGGDGYTF. The CDR3 DNA is TGTGCCAGCAGCTCAAACGGAGGTGATGGCTACACCTTC.

The rearrangement links TRBV4-1 to TRBJ1-5, with 7 bases matching TRBD1. Per the germline V gene, CDR1 is MGHRA and CDR2 is YSYEKL. This CDR3 has 16 amino acids. V was clipped by 0 bases and J by 7 bases; unmatched bases: 9. The DNA for the CDR3 is TGCGCCAGCAGCCAAGATCCCGGGACAGCGTACCAGCCCCAGCATTTT. Translated, it gives CASSQDPGTAYQPQHF.

The chain joins TRBV7-9 to TRBJ1-1; D unclear. The CDR3 runs 17 residues. Germline CDR1 and CDR2: SEHNR and FQNEAQ (reference sequence). V was pared by 2 bases and J by 0 bases, with 16 bases between. CDR3 in DNA: TGTGCCAGCAGCTTAACTGGCGGTTTCAATATGAACACTGAAGCTTTCTTT. It yields the protein CASSLTGGFNMNTEAFF.

The CDR3 nucleotides read TGCAGTGCCTCCCAAGGGGGGATCCAAGCAGATACGCAGTATTTT. Residues: CSASQGGIQADTQYF. The V gene is TRBV20-1, the J gene TRBJ2-3; either TRBD1 or TRBD2 may fit D (6 bases each). CDR1 DFQATT and CDR2 SNEGSKA come from the germline V gene (reference sequence). The CDR3 sequence is 15 residues long. The V end lost 6 bases, the J end lost 4 bases, and 20 bases lay between the germline ends.

The gene calls are TRBV12-3 or TRBV12-4 and TRBJ1-1; D is perhaps TRBD1 (6 bases). Trimming shortened V by 6 bases and J by 1 base, and 12 bases separated the two germline ends. The CDR3 length is 14 residues. CDR3 loop: CASRHRTANTEAFF. DNA for the CDR3: TGTGCCAGCAGGCACAGGACAGCGAACACTGAAGCTTTCTTT.

The chain employs TRBV10-3 and TRBJ2-1; D might be TRBD1 (6 bases). V was shortened by 5 bases and J by 7 bases, with 15 bases between the two germline ends. Per germline, CDR1 ENHRY and CDR2 SYGVKD. This CDR3 contains 14 residues. The CDR3 sequence is CAISTPWTVNEQFF. CDR3 nucleotide sequence: TGTGCCATCAGTACCCCCTGGACAGTAAATGAGCAGTTCTTC.

The chain recombines TRBV7-3 with TRBJ2-1; D is possibly TRBD1 or TRBD2 (5 bases each). CDR1 and CDR2 (germline): SGHTA, FQGTGA. The CDR3 totals 17 residues. V lost 4 bases and J 4 bases, leaving 20 bases between the germline ends. The DNA for the CDR3 is TGTGCCAGCAGCTCAGTGGCCCCCGTGGGGGTATACAATGAGCAGTTCTTC. This sequence encodes CASSSVAPVGVYNEQFF.

This rearrangement joins TRBV6-5 to TRBJ2-5, with 8 bases that match TRBD2. The V and J ends lost 5 bases and 4 bases, in that order; junction bases with no gene match: 6. This CDR3 contains 14 residues. Germline values: CDR1 MNHEY, CDR2 SVGAGI. CDR3 region: CASSLRLARETQYF. For the CDR3, the DNA is TGTGCCAGCAGTCTAAGACTAGCGCGAGAGACCCAGTACTTC.